This T cell receptor beta chain was sequenced in a study of blood T cell repertoires in COVID-19. Study-wide background: T cells, B-cell-depleted T cells, or PBMCs provided the cDNA or gDNA that served as material.

The data were produced by immunoSEQ multiplex PCR, yet TCRdb's version contains in-frame clones alone and is incomplete. The sample lists under 500,000 clones, around 88% occurring once. With V trimmed by 0 bases and J by 5 bases, 15 bases remained unmatched. The length of the CDR3 is 18 residues. CDR1 and CDR2 from the germline V gene are MNHNS and SASEGT. The source of this sequence is a woman aged 30 to 39 with acute or convalescent COVID-19. Sequenced sample: peripheral blood. The chain recombines TRBV6-1 with TRBJ1-1; TRBD1 matches at 7 bases. CDR3 sequence reads: CASSEAYVPGGYWTEAFF. The CDR3 coding sequence is TGTGCCAGCAGTGAAGCGTACGTCCCAGGGGGTTATTGGACTGAAGCTTTCTTT.